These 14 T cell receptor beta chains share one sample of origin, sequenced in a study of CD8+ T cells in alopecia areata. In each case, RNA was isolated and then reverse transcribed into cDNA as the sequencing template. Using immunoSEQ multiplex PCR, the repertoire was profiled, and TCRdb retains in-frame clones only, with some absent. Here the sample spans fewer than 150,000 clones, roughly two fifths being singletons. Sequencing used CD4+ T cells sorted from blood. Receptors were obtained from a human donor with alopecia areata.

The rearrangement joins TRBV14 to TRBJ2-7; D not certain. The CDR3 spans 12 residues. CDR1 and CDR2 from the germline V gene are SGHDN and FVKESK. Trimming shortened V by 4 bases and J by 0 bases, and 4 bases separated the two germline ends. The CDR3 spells CASSLSSYEQYF. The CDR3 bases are TGTGCCAGCAGCCTGAGCTCCTACGAGCAGTACTTC.

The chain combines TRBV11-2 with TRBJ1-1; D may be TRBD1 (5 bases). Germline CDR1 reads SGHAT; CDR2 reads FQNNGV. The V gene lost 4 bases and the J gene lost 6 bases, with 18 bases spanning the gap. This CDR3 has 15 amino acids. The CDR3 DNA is TGTGCCAGCAGCTCCGGACATTCGGTTGTCTCTGAAGCTTTCTTT. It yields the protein CASSSGHSVVSEAFF.

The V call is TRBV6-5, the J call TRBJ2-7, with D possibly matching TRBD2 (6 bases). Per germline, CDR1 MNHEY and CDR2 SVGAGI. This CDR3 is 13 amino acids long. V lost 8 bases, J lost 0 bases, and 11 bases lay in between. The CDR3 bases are TGTGCCAGCGTTAGCGGAAGCTCCTACGAGCAGTACTTC. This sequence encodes CASVSGSSYEQYF.

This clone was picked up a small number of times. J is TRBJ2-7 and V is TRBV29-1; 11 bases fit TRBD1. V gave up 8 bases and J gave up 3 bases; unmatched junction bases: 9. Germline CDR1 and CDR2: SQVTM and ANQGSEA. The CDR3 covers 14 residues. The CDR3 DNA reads TGCAGCTTCACCCTCGGGACAGGGGGCTACGAGCAGTACTTC. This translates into CSFTLGTGGYEQYF.

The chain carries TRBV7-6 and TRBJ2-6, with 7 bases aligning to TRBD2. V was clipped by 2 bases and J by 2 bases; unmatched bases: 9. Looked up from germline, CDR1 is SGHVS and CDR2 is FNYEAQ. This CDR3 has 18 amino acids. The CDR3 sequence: CASSLPKRESPGANVLTF. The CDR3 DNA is TGTGCCAGCAGCTTACCGAAGCGGGAAAGCCCTGGGGCCAACGTCCTGACTTTC.

This CDR3 reads CASSSDRGAAYEQYF. CDR3 bases: TGTGCCAGCAGCTCGGACAGGGGGGCTGCCTACGAGCAGTACTTC. The chain is built from TRBV13 and TRBJ2-7; 10 positions agree with TRBD1. CDR3 length: 15 amino acids. V lost 4 bases, J lost 2 bases, and 5 bases stayed unmatched. Per germline, CDR1 PRHDT and CDR2 FYEKMQ (reference sequence).

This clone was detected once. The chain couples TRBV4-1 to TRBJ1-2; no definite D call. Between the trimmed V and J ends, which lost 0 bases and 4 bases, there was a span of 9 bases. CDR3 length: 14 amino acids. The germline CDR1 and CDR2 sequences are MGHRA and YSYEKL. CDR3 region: CASSQDNSLYGYTF. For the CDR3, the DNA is TGCGCCAGCAGCCAAGACAACTCACTCTATGGCTACACCTTC.

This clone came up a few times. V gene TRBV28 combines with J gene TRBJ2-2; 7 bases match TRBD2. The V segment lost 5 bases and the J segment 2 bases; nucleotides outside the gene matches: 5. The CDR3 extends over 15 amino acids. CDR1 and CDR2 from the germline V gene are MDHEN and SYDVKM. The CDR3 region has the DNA TGTGCCAGCAGTCCGGCGGGAGCTAACACCGGGGAGCTGTTTTTT. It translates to CASSPAGANTGELFF.

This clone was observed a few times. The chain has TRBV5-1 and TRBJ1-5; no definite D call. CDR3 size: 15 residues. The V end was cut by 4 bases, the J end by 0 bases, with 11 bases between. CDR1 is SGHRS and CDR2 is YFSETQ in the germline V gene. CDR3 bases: TGCGCCAGCAGCCCAGAGCATCCTAGCAATCAGCCCCAGCATTTT. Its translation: CASSPEHPSNQPQHF.

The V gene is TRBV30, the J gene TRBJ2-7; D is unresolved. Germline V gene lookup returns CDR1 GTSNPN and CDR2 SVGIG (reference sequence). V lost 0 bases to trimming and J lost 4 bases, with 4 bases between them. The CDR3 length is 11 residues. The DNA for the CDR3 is TGTGCCTGGAGTGTAGTTTACGAGCAGTACTTC. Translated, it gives CAWSVVYEQYF.

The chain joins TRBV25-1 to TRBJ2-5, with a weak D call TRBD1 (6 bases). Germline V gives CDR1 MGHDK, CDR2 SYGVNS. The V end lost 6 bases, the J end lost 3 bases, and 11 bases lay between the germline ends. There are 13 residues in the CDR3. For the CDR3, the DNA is TGTGCCAGCAGCACGTGGACAGAAGAGACCCAGTACTTC. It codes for CASSTWTEETQYF.

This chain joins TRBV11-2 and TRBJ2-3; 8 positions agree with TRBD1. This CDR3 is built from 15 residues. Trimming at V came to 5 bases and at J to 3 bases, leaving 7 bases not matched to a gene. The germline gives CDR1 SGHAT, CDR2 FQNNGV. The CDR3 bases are TGTGCCAGCAGCACCGGGACAGGCGGAACAGATACGCAGTATTTT. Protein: CASSTGTGGTDTQYF.

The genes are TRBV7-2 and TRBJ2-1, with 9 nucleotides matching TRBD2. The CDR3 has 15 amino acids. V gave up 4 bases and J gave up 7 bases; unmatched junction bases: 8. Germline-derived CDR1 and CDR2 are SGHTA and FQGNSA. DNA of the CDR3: TGTGCCAGCAGCTACCGCGGCGGGAGGGTAAATGAGCAGTTCTTC. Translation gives CASSYRGGRVNEQFF.

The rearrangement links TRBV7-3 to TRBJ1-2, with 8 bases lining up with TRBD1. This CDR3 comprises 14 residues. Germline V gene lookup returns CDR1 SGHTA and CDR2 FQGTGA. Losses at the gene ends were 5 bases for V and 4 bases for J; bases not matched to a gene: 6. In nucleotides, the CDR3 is TGTGCCAGCAGCCAGGGGGCCGGCGGCTATGGCTACACCTTC. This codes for CASSQGAGGYGYTF.